Shown below are 12 T cell receptor beta chains from a single sample sequenced in a study of T cell responses to AZD1222 COVID-19 vaccine. Data came from immunoSEQ multiplex PCR; TCRdb stores just in-frame clones and leaves some out. In the table there are just under 55,000 clones, about 90% of which are singletons. Source: peripheral blood, taken on day 0 of AZD1222 vaccination. Every receptor here comes from an adult in good health.

The chain links TRBV30 to TRBJ1-1; 8 bases fit TRBD1. V lost 2 bases and J lost 5; bases outside the gene matches: 7. The CDR3 is 14 amino acids. Germline CDR1 and CDR2: GTSNPN and SVGIG (reference sequence). CDR3 residues: CAWSPQGAMTEAFF. DNA of the CDR3: TGTGCCTGGAGTCCCCAGGGGGCGATGACTGAAGCTTTCTTT.

V is TRBV6-1 and J is TRBJ2-7; D not resolved. The V gene lost 2 bases and the J gene lost 3 bases, with 11 bases spanning the gap. The length of the CDR3 is 14 residues. Germline values: CDR1 MNHNS, CDR2 SASEGT. For the CDR3, the DNA is TGTGCCAGCAGTGAAATGGGCCAGGACTACGAGCAGTACTTC. It yields the protein CASSEMGQDYEQYF.

V usage is TRBV3-1 (or the pseudogene TRBV3-2) and J usage is TRBJ1-5, with 8 bases identical to TRBD1. The V and J ends lost 2 bases and 4 bases, in that order; junction bases with no gene match: 7. Germline assignment: CDR1 LGHDT and CDR2 YNNKEL (reference sequence). This CDR3 spans 16 amino acids. CDR3 amino acids: CASSQSDRGRNQPQHF. The CDR3 DNA reads as TGTGCCAGCAGCCAATCCGACAGGGGCCGAAATCAGCCCCAGCATTTT.

The chain combines TRBV7-9 with TRBJ1-1; no firm D call. The CDR3 covers 11 residues. Germline V gene lookup returns CDR1 SEHNR and CDR2 FQNEAQ (reference sequence). V dropped 2 bases and J dropped 6 bases, with 4 bases sitting between them. The CDR3 coding sequence is TGTGCCAGCAGCTTAACATCTGAAGCTTTCTTT. It encodes CASSLTSEAFF.

The chain uses TRBV28 and TRBJ1-5; unclear D gene. Germline loops: CDR1 MDHEN, CDR2 SYDVKM. Trimming stripped 2 bases from V and 1 base from J, with 6 bases between. This CDR3 region has 14 residues. CDR3 nucleotides: TGTGCCAGCAGTTTAAGTCCGAGCAATCAGCCCCAGCATTTT. This codes for CASSLSPSNQPQHF.

This chain links TRBV18 with TRBJ2-1; 8 nucleotides align to TRBD1. This CDR3 contains 16 residues. The V segment lost 0 bases and the J segment 5 bases; nucleotides outside the gene matches: 6. Germline V gene lookup returns CDR1 KGHSH and CDR2 LQKENI. The CDR3 region has the DNA TGTGCCAGCTCACCACCCGGGCAGGGGGCTGACAATGAGCAGTTCTTC. It codes for CASSPPGQGADNEQFF.

The V and J genes are TRBV5-1 and TRBJ1-5, with unresolved D. Germline V gives CDR1 SGHRS, CDR2 YFSETQ. V was clipped by 0 bases and J by 7 bases, with 8 bases between them. There are 13 residues in the CDR3. CDR3 bases: TGCGCCAGCAGCTTGGATGGGAGGCAGCCCCAGCATTTT. Translating it yields CASSLDGRQPQHF.

V usage is TRBV5-1 and J usage is TRBJ1-5; D call uncertain. V was trimmed by 0 bases and J by 2 bases, leaving 6 bases between them. This CDR3 contains 14 residues. The germline CDR1 and CDR2 sequences are SGHRS and YFSETQ. The CDR3 protein is CASSLDERNQPQHF. DNA of the CDR3: TGCGCCAGCAGCTTGGATGAGCGCAATCAGCCCCAGCATTTT.

J is TRBJ2-2 and V is TRBV24-1, with 7 bases matching TRBD1. The CDR3 runs to 16 residues. CDR1 and CDR2 (germline): KGHDR, SFDVKD. With 7 bases clipped from V and 2 bases from J, the junction kept 9 bases outside the gene matches. Written as DNA, the CDR3 is TGTGCCACCAGCGCACCGGGACAGAGTAACACCGGGGAGCTGTTTTTT. It specifies CATSAPGQSNTGELFF.

A few counts support this clone. The chain couples TRBV4-2 to TRBJ1-2; D gene uncertain. Germline lookup yields CDR1 LGHNA and CDR2 YNFKEQ. The CDR3 sequence is 13 residues long. Trimming took 0 bases from V and 4 from J, leaving 6 bases between them. CDR3 in amino acids: CASSQDSGYGYTF. The DNA of the CDR3 is TGTGCCAGCAGCCAAGATAGTGGCTATGGCTACACCTTC.

This rearrangement joins TRBV3-1 (or the pseudogene TRBV3-2) to TRBJ1-5, with D possibly being TRBD1 (6 bases). There are 13 residues in the CDR3. Germline-derived CDR1 and CDR2 are LGHDT and YNNKEL (reference sequence). V lost 4 bases and J 6 bases, leaving 10 bases between the germline ends. The DNA of the CDR3 is TGTGCCAGCAGCCTGGGGGGCGTTCAGCCCCAGCATTTT. This sequence encodes CASSLGGVQPQHF.

Written as DNA, the CDR3 is TGTGCCAGCAGCTTAAGTACACCATCTCCGAGGAACACCATATATTTT. Translation: CASSLSTPSPRNTIYF. The chain combines TRBV7-6 with TRBJ1-3; D unresolved. The V end lost 2 bases, the J end lost 7 bases, and 18 bases lay between the germline ends. CDR3 size: 16 residues. The germline gives CDR1 SGHVS, CDR2 FNYEAQ.